These 23 T cell receptor beta chains came from one sample sequenced in a study of sequential checkpoint blockade in melanoma. Some clones are missing from TCRdb's copy, which holds only in-frame ones; the method was immunoSEQ multiplex PCR. The repertoire includes about 13,000 clones, around a quarter of them detected once, and approximately 15% sits in the top ten. Treatment specified: randomized to nivolumab then ipilimumab (arm A) or the reverse (arm B). Material: tumor tissue (inferred from file names), obtained from a patient given nivolumab and ipilimumab in sequence. Receptors were obtained from a human donor with melanoma.

The chain has TRBV28 and TRBJ2-2; D might be TRBD2 (6 bases). Trimming shortened V by 10 bases and J by 8 bases, and 17 bases separated the two germline ends. CDR1 MDHEN and CDR2 SYDVKM come from the germline V gene. This CDR3 has 13 amino acids. The CDR3 coding sequence is TGTGCCACCTCCGGGACTCTCGTTGGGGAGCTGTTTTTT. Translated: CATSGTLVGELFF.

The chain carries TRBV6-8 and TRBJ2-1, with TRBD2 identical over 15 bases. The V gene's germline CDR1 is MNHGY and CDR2 SAAAGT. J gave up 7 bases and V 6 bases, and 7 bases lay outside the gene matches. The CDR3 covers 16 residues. The CDR3, as DNA: TGTGCCAGCAGCTTCGCCGGGACTAGCGGGAGGAATGAGCAGTTCTTC. Protein sequence: CASSFAGTSGRNEQFF.

This clone was picked up a small number of times. The J gene is TRBJ2-7, the V gene TRBV28; possibly TRBD1 or TRBD2 for D (5 bases each). Germline CDR1 reads MDHEN; CDR2 reads SYDVKM. The CDR3 is 13 amino acids. The V end was cut by 3 bases, the J end by 2 bases, with 8 bases between. CDR3 loop: CASSLGTAYEQYF. The CDR3 nucleotides read TGTGCCAGCAGTTTGGGGACCGCCTACGAGCAGTACTTC.

This chain uses TRBV10-3 with TRBJ1-5; D remains ambiguous. Between the trimmed V and J ends, which lost 3 bases and 8 bases, there was a span of 8 bases. The CDR3 runs 12 residues. The germline CDR1 and CDR2 sequences are ENHRY and SYGVKD. The CDR3 bases are TGTGCCATCAGTGAAAACGGGGAGCCCCAGCATTTT. This encodes CAISENGEPQHF.

The chain uses TRBV4-1 and TRBJ2-7, with 8 bases that match TRBD1. CDR1 and CDR2 (germline): MGHRA, YSYEKL. This CDR3 region has 17 residues. The J segment lost 2 bases and the V segment lost 2 bases, leaving 11 bases of the junction unmatched. The CDR3 loop reads CASSQNTGTGLPYEQYF. CDR3 DNA: TGCGCCAGCAGCCAAAACACCGGGACAGGACTTCCCTACGAGCAGTACTTC.

J is TRBJ2-7 and V is TRBV5-1; D is perhaps TRBD1 (6 bases). The CDR3 has 16 residues. Germline V CDR1 and CDR2: SGHRS, YFSETQ. V was shortened by 0 bases and J by 2 bases, with 15 bases between the two germline ends. The CDR3 is CASSLGGPGEPYEQYF. In DNA form, the CDR3 reads TGCGCCAGCAGCTTGGGGGGGCCAGGGGAGCCCTACGAGCAGTACTTC.

V is TRBV6-8 and J is TRBJ1-4, with a tentative D call TRBD1 (6 bases). CDR3 length equals 15 residues. The V gene's germline CDR1 is MNHGY and CDR2 SAAAGT. The V end was cut by 5 bases, the J end by 4 bases, with 14 bases between. CDR3 DNA sequence: TGTGCCAGCAGTGGGGGCAGCTCGATTAATGAAAAACTGTTTTTT. Translating gives CASSGGSSINEKLFF.

This clone was counted between two and nine times. The chain links TRBV4-1 to TRBJ1-4, with D unresolved. There are 13 residues in the CDR3. Germline V lookup: CDR1 MGHRA, CDR2 YSYEKL. With 0 bases removed from V and 6 bases from J, the gap between germline ends came to 5 bases. CDR3: CASSQEMDEKLFF. CDR3 sequence (DNA): TGCGCCAGCAGCCAAGAAATGGATGAAAAACTGTTTTTT.

There are a few counts of this clone. The chain has TRBV7-2 and TRBJ2-1; TRBD2 might be the D (6 bases). The CDR3 is 13 amino acids. Germline CDR1 SGHTA, CDR2 FQGNSA. Trimming removed 3 bases from V and 4 bases from J, with 7 bases in between. CDR3 sequence reads: CASSFLAYNEQFF. CDR3 bases: TGTGCCAGCAGCTTCCTAGCGTACAATGAGCAGTTCTTC.

The rearrangement uses TRBV12-5 and TRBJ1-1; tentative D call: TRBD1 (5 bases). The CDR3 contains 16 residues. The germline gives CDR1 LGHNT, CDR2 FRNRAP. The CDR3 protein is CAQWGPPEAKNTEAFF. The DNA for the CDR3 is TGTGCCCAGTGGGGACCGCCGGAAGCCAAGAACACTGAAGCTTTCTTT.

This clone counts as large. The chain carries TRBV15 and TRBJ2-1, with D maybe TRBD2 (6 bases). V was pared by 0 bases and J by 10 bases, with 19 bases between. CDR3 length: 16 residues. Germline V gives CDR1 LNHNV, CDR2 YYDKDF (reference sequence). DNA for the CDR3: TGTGCCACCAGCAGAGATCGAACTAGCCCGCGGCCCGAGCAGTTCTTC. Protein product: CATSRDRTSPRPEQFF.

This clone was counted between two and nine times. V usage is TRBV11-3 and J usage is TRBJ1-3; no clear D gene. The CDR3 length is 16 residues. Trimming left V 2 bases short and J 6 bases short, with 17 bases between. Germline CDR1 is SGHNT and CDR2 is YENEEA. The DNA for the CDR3 is TGTGCCAGCAGCTTACTATGGTCCAGGAGGGAAAACACCATATATTTT. Its protein is CASSLLWSRRENTIYF. Filled out from reference TRBV11-3 and TRBJ1-3, the complete variable domain reads EAGVVQSPRYKIIEKKQPVAFWCNPISGHNTLYWYLQNLGQGPELLIRYENEEAVDDSQLPKDRFSAERLKGVDSTLKIQPAELGDSAVYLCASSLLWSRRENTIYFGEGSWLTVV.

The rearrangement joins TRBV9 to TRBJ1-4; possible D gene TRBD1, 5 bases. V was shortened by 7 bases and J by 3 bases, with 7 bases between the two germline ends. Germline lookup yields CDR1 SGDLS and CDR2 YYNGEE. The CDR3 loop spans 12 amino acids. This CDR3 reads CASRGSNEKLFF. CDR3 sequence (DNA): TGTGCCAGCCGGGGCTCTAATGAAAAACTGTTTTTT.

The V gene is TRBV9, the J gene TRBJ2-3, with 13 positions matching TRBD2. CDR1 is SGDLS, CDR2 YYNGEE, per germline. The V segment lost 10 bases and the J segment 4 bases; nucleotides outside the gene matches: 6. The CDR3 contains 14 residues. CDR3 loop: CARSTSGRPDTQYF. The DNA of the CDR3 is TGTGCCCGATCGACTAGCGGGAGGCCAGATACGCAGTATTTT.

This clone showed up just a few times. The chain links TRBV11-3 to TRBJ2-2, with 12 bases identical to TRBD2. The CDR3 totals 16 residues. V was clipped by 3 bases and J by 6 bases; unmatched bases: 5. Germline loops: CDR1 SGHNT, CDR2 YENEEA. CDR3 in DNA: TGTGCCAGCAGCTTCGTGGCTAGCGGGAGGGCCGGGGAGCTGTTTTTT. Translated: CASSFVASGRAGELFF. Combining the CDR3 with reference TRBV11-3 and TRBJ2-2 gives the whole variable domain EAGVVQSPRYKIIEKKQPVAFWCNPISGHNTLYWYLQNLGQGPELLIRYENEEAVDDSQLPKDRFSAERLKGVDSTLKIQPAELGDSAVYLCASSFVASGRAGELFFGEGSRLTVL.

This clone was observed a handful of times. This chain uses TRBV11-3 with TRBJ2-7; D is unclear. Germline V lookup: CDR1 SGHNT, CDR2 YENEEA. The CDR3 totals 16 residues. Between the trimmed V and J ends, which lost 2 bases and 0 bases, there was a span of 14 bases. CDR3 amino acids: CASSLRAQRSSYEQYF. In DNA form, the CDR3 reads TGTGCCAGCAGCTTAAGAGCCCAACGGAGCTCCTACGAGCAGTACTTC.

There are a few counts of this clone. This chain joins TRBV6-8 and TRBJ1-2; D uncertain. Looked up from germline, CDR1 is MNHGY and CDR2 is SAAAGT. The V end was cut by 6 bases, the J end by 8 bases, with 13 bases between. This CDR3 is built from 12 residues. DNA for the CDR3: TGTGCCAGCAGCCCCCCCGAGGGAGGCTACACCTTC. Translated: CASSPPEGGYTF.

This rearrangement joins TRBV5-1 to TRBJ2-7; TRBD2 agrees at 12 bases. Germline CDR1 is SGHRS and CDR2 is YFSETQ. The CDR3 consists of 15 residues. V lost 4 bases to trimming and J lost 0 bases; unmatched junction nucleotides: 2. The CDR3 sequence: CASSPTSGSSYEQYF. The CDR3 region has the DNA TGCGCCAGCAGCCCGACTAGCGGGAGCTCCTACGAGCAGTACTTC.

This clone was observed a few times. V usage is TRBV5-1 and J usage is TRBJ1-2; the match to TRBD1 covers 9 bases. The trim removed 4 bases at V and 3 bases at J, leaving 10 bases unmatched. The CDR3 contains 16 residues. CDR1 and CDR2 from the germline V gene are SGHRS and YFSETQ. CDR3 sequence reads: CASSQDGTGSHYGYTF. For the CDR3, the DNA is TGCGCCAGCAGCCAGGACGGGACAGGGTCGCACTATGGCTACACCTTC.

The J gene is TRBJ2-1, the V gene TRBV25-1; D is uncertain. The CDR3 contains 12 residues. V was pared by 7 bases and J by 3 bases, with 7 bases between. CDR1 is MGHDK, CDR2 SYGVNS, per germline. CDR3 protein: CASTGLYNEQFF. For the CDR3, the DNA is TGTGCCAGCACGGGCCTCTACAATGAGCAGTTCTTC. The full variable domain, its missing parts supplied by reference TRBV25-1 and TRBJ2-1, is EADIYQTPRYLVIGTGKKITLECSQTMGHDKMYWYQQDPGMELHLIHYSYGVNSTEKGDLSSESTVSRIRTEHFPLTLESARPSHTSQYLCASTGLYNEQFFGPGTRLTVL.

The rearrangement joins TRBV12-5 to TRBJ2-3; D is uncertain. The CDR3 is 15 residues long. The germline V gene encodes CDR1 LGHNT and CDR2 FRNRAP. The CDR3 here is CAILDPFSAQDTQYF. The CDR3 nucleotides are TGTGCCATCTTAGACCCCTTTTCCGCCCAAGATACGCAGTATTTT.

The CDR3 region is CATQGQGNTGELFF. DNA of the CDR3: TGTGCCACTCAGGGACAGGGAAACACCGGGGAGCTGTTTTTT. This sequence joins TRBV6-8 and TRBJ2-2, with 9 bases aligning to TRBD1. The J segment lost 2 bases and the V segment lost 10 bases, leaving 5 bases of the junction unmatched. Germline CDR1 and CDR2: MNHGY and SAAAGT. This CDR3 is built from 14 residues.

Of note for this clone: Other nucleotide sequences from this sample produce the same CDR3. This chain links TRBV11-3 with TRBJ2-3; no definite D call. In germline, CDR1 is SGHNT, CDR2 YENEEA. V lost 3 bases to trimming and J lost 0 bases, with 7 bases between them. This CDR3 is 14 amino acids long. DNA of the CDR3: TGTGCCAGCAGCTTGGGCGCCAGCACAGATACGCAGTATTTT. As protein: CASSLGASTDTQYF.